This TCR beta chain comes out of a study of beta chain features in type 1 diabetes. CDR1 and CDR2 (germline): DFQATT, SNEGSKA (reference sequence). The CDR3 spans 8 residues. General study findings and limits: A definitive answer on HLA type influencing TCRB rearrangement was not reached here. Short templates might get an advantage during PCR, and this would be equal in patients and controls. In all four CD4+ subsets, TCRB CDR3 length was significantly, moderately reduced in type 1 diabetes.

In the case of this clone: No antigen is known for it. An end of the junction differs from the germline gene, which may be a read error.

The isolated RNA, all of it, was reverse transcribed, so expressed TCRB transcripts were what got sequenced. Assay: immunoSEQ multiplex PCR; the TCRdb copy retains only in-frame clones and omits some. The sample carries under 850,000 clones, roughly 13% recorded once. The sequence was obtained from a man aged 18 to 30 with type 1 diabetes. The chain has TRBV20-1 and TRBJ1-2, with D tentatively TRBD1 (6 bases). Sequenced material: naive CD4+ T cells from blood. As DNA, the CDR3 is TGCAGCCCCTCGGGGGGGCCTTTC. This gives the protein CSPSGGPF.